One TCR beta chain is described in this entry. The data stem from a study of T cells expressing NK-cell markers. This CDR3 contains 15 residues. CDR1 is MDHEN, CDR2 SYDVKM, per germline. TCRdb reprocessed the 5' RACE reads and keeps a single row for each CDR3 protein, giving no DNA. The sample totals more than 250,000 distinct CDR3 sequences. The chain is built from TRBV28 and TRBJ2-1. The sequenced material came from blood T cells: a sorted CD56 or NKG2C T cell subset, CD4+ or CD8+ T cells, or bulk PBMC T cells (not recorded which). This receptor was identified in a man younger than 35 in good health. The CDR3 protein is CASCSGGRSYNEQFF.